Listed below are T cell receptor beta chains from one sample, sequenced in a study of blood T cell repertoires in COVID-19. Measured with immunoSEQ multiplex PCR; TCRdb has only the in-frame clones, and not every one. Here the sample spans about 200,000 clones, 80% to 90% being singletons. What was sequenced was PBMCs or T cells enriched from blood (not recorded which). Source of these receptors: a young woman who had recovered from COVID-19. Each CDR3 is given with its conserved first and last residue. A D gene is named only where the DNA matches it firmly. The listing skips clone size in some rows; elsewhere it reads once, few, many or a size class.

clone_size	j_call	v_call	d_call	cdr3_length	cdr3_aa	cdr3_nt
NA	TRBJ1-5	TRBV29-1	TRBD1	14	CSVLQGDNNQPQHF	TGCAGCGTGCTTCAGGGGGACAACAATCAGCCCCAGCATTTT
NA	TRBJ2-5	TRBV11-2	NA	15	CASSPPGVAKETQYF	TGTGCCAGCAGCCCCCCGGGGGTGGCAAAAGAGACCCAGTACTTC
NA	TRBJ1-4	TRBV5-5	TRBD1	15	CASSARDRRIEKLFF	TGTGCCAGCAGCGCCCGGGACAGAAGAATTGAAAAACTGTTTTTT
NA	TRBJ1-5	TRBV2	NA	15	CASSRLGYSNQPQHF	TGTGCCAGCAGCCGACTGGGTTATAGCAATCAGCCCCAGCATTTT
NA	TRBJ1-2	TRBV5-6	NA	16	CASSLFRTAHNYGYTF	TGTGCCAGCAGCTTGTTTCGCACAGCTCATAACTATGGCTACACCTTC
NA	TRBJ2-1	TRBV30	TRBD2	15	CAWSMASGSYNEQFF	TGTGCCTGGAGTATGGCTAGCGGGTCCTACAATGAGCAGTTCTTC
few	TRBJ2-2	TRBV6-5	TRBD2	14	CASEKRGLTGELFF	TGTGCCAGCGAGAAGCGGGGGCTCACCGGGGAGCTGTTTTTT
NA	TRBJ2-5	TRBV7-2	TRBD2	14	CASSLGPGGETQYF	TGTGCCAGCAGCTTAGGGCCGGGAGGTGAGACCCAGTACTTC
NA	TRBJ1-1	TRBV28	NA	13	CASSLDTARQAFF	TGTGCCAGCAGTTTAGACACCGCACGCCAAGCTTTCTTT
NA	TRBJ1-5	TRBV5-5	TRBD1	14	CASSLVQGVQPQHF	TGTGCCAGCAGCTTGGTACAGGGGGTTCAGCCCCAGCATTTT
NA	TRBJ1-4	TRBV7-9	TRBD1	16	CASSLGGQGAYEKLFF	TGTGCCAGCAGCTTAGGGGGACAGGGAGCATACGAAAAACTGTTTTTT
few	TRBJ1-4	TRBV4-2	TRBD1	15	CASSQDTGGAEKLFF	TGTGCCAGCAGCCAAGATACAGGGGGGGCTGAAAAACTGTTTTTT
NA	TRBJ2-7	TRBV20-1	NA	11	CSARSGHEQYF	TGCAGTGCTAGAAGCGGCCACGAGCAGTACTTC
NA	TRBJ1-3	TRBV10-3	TRBD1	14	CAINDRGGGNTIYF	TGTGCCATCAACGACAGGGGAGGTGGAAACACCATATATTTT
NA	TRBJ2-1	TRBV20-1	TRBD2	15	CSASKRGGTYNEQFF	TGCAGTGCTAGTAAGCGGGGGGGCACATACAATGAGCAGTTCTTC
many	TRBJ2-2	TRBV7-9	NA	14	CASSFLGGTGELFF	TGTGCCAGCAGCTTCCTAGGGGGTACCGGGGAGCTGTTTTTT
NA	TRBJ1-3	TRBV3-1/TRBV3-2	NA	15	CASSQGGNSGNTIYF	TGTGCCAGCAGCCAAGGCGGAAACTCTGGAAACACCATATATTTT
NA	TRBJ1-3	TRBV5-1	NA	14	CASSLEEGRDTIYF	TGCGCCAGCAGCTTGGAGGAGGGTCGAGACACCATATATTTT
NA	TRBJ2-1	TRBV5-4	TRBD2	17	CASSRTRTSGAYNEQFF	TGTGCCAGCAGCAGAACCCGGACTAGCGGGGCCTACAATGAGCAGTTCTTC
NA	TRBJ2-7	TRBV5-4	NA	18	CASSLKGLEGGPSYEQYF	TGTGCCAGCAGCTTGAAGGGGCTTGAGGGGGGGCCCAGCTACGAGCAGTACTTC
few	TRBJ1-5	TRBV21-1	NA	16	CASSSSRGTRRQPQHF	TGTGCCAGCAGCTCCTCGCGGGGGACAAGACGCCAGCCCCAGCATTTT
NA	TRBJ2-7	TRBV5-6	TRBD1	16	CASSSRVTGSSYEQYF	TGTGCCAGCAGCTCACGGGTGACAGGGTCATCCTACGAGCAGTACTTC
NA	TRBJ2-2	TRBV9	TRBD2	17	CASSSRTSGGVSGELFF	TGTGCCAGCAGCTCTCGCACTAGCGGGGGCGTATCGGGGGAGCTGTTTTTT
NA	TRBJ2-7	TRBV7-2	TRBD1	17	CASSLSSGQELVYEQYF	TGTGCCAGCAGCTTAAGTTCCGGACAGGAATTGGTCTACGAGCAGTACTTC
NA	TRBJ1-4	TRBV18	NA	15	CASSPTGSGGEKLFF	TGTGCCAGCTCACCAACCGGGTCTGGCGGAGAAAAACTGTTTTTT
few	TRBJ1-2	TRBV19	TRBD1	14	CASTPDRTYYGYTF	TGTGCCAGTACCCCGGACAGGACTTACTATGGCTACACCTTC
NA	TRBJ2-7	TRBV6-5	NA	11	CASRRSYEQYF	TGTGCCAGCAGGCGCTCCTACGAGCAGTACTTC
NA	TRBJ2-3	TRBV10-3	TRBD1	15	CAISDGTGNTDTQYF	TGTGCCATCAGTGACGGGACAGGGAACACAGATACGCAGTATTTT
NA	TRBJ2-3	TRBV10-3	TRBD2	16	CAIRPPSGGELDTQYF	TGTGCCATCAGGCCCCCTAGCGGGGGGGAATTGGATACGCAGTATTTT
NA	TRBJ2-5	TRBV6-1	NA	13	CASSEAGGETQYF	TGTGCCAGCAGTGAAGCTGGGGGGGAGACCCAGTACTTC
NA	TRBJ2-7	TRBV5-1	NA	13	CASSLVENYEQYF	TGCGCCAGCAGCTTGGTGGAGAACTACGAGCAGTACTTC
NA	TRBJ2-7	TRBV7-9	NA	14	CASSLGGLSYEQYF	TGTGCCAGCAGCTTAGGAGGACTCTCCTACGAGCAGTACTTC
NA	TRBJ2-5	TRBV29-1	TRBD1	14	CSVGPRQGGETQYF	TGCAGCGTTGGGCCCCGACAGGGGGGAGAGACCCAGTACTTC
many	TRBJ2-5	TRBV28	TRBD1	14	CASSLAGTEETQYF	TGTGCCAGCAGTTTGGCCGGGACAGAAGAGACCCAGTACTTC
NA	TRBJ1-2	TRBV2	NA	14	CASSEGAQFYGYTF	TGTGCCAGCAGTGAAGGGGCACAATTCTATGGCTACACCTTC
NA	TRBJ2-3	TRBV11-2	TRBD2	15	CASSFRGGLTDTQYF	TGTGCCAGCAGCTTCCGCGGGGGGCTCACAGATACGCAGTATTTT
NA	TRBJ2-7	TRBV24-1	TRBD1	12	CATQGDRGEQYF	TGTGCCACACAGGGGGATCGAGGCGAGCAGTACTTC
NA	TRBJ1-4	TRBV10-3	TRBD1	13	CAIRGTGESELFF	TGTGCCATCCGCGGGACAGGAGAATCAGAACTGTTTTTT
NA	TRBJ2-7	TRBV5-1	NA	14	CASSHDREVNEQYF	TGCGCCAGCAGCCATGACAGGGAGGTAAACGAGCAGTACTTC
NA	TRBJ1-3	TRBV5-1	NA	15	CASSPMGASGNTIYF	TGCGCCAGCAGCCCTATGGGAGCCTCGGGAAACACCATATATTTT
NA	TRBJ2-1	TRBV20-1	TRBD1	15	CSASLVDRELNEQFF	TGCAGTGCTAGTCTGGTGGACAGGGAGCTCAATGAGCAGTTCTTC
once	TRBJ1-1	TRBV15	NA	15	CATSRDTEKNTEAFF	TGTGCCACCAGCAGAGACACAGAGAAAAACACTGAAGCTTTCTTT
NA	TRBJ1-4	TRBV3-1/TRBV3-2	NA	16	CASSPGGSIGGEKLFF	TGTGCCAGCAGCCCGGGTGGATCCATCGGCGGTGAAAAACTGTTTTTT
NA	TRBJ1-1	TRBV5-6	NA	17	CASSFLGIQGMGTEAFF	TGTGCCAGCAGTTTTCTTGGTATTCAGGGTATGGGCACTGAAGCTTTCTTT
NA	TRBJ2-1	TRBV21-1	NA	19	CASSKKEGRETSGYNEQFF	TGTGCCAGCAGCAAAAAGGAGGGCAGGGAGACATCGGGGTACAATGAGCAGTTCTTC
NA	TRBJ2-7	TRBV6-5	NA	14	CASRAGDRPYEQYF	TGTGCCAGCAGGGCGGGGGACAGGCCCTACGAGCAGTACTTC
NA	TRBJ2-3	TRBV6-5	NA	13	CASSRQVKDTQYF	TGTGCCAGCAGTAGACAGGTGAAAGATACGCAGTATTTT
NA	TRBJ1-2	TRBV7-6	TRBD1	19	CASSPRFRGQPSSNYGYTF	TGTGCCAGCAGCCCGCGATTTCGGGGACAGCCTTCTTCCAACTATGGCTACACCTTC
NA	TRBJ2-5	TRBV11-2	TRBD2	14	CASSARTSGEAQYF	TGTGCCAGCAGCGCCCGGACTAGCGGGGAGGCGCAGTACTTC
few	TRBJ2-5	TRBV9	TRBD1	15	CASSAGTGGVETQYF	TGTGCCAGCAGCGCGGGGACAGGGGGTGTAGAGACCCAGTACTTC
NA	TRBJ2-5	TRBV6-5	NA	15	CASSYGEPRKETQYF	TGTGCCAGCAGTTACGGAGAACCCCGAAAAGAGACCCAGTACTTC
NA	TRBJ1-4	TRBV2	NA	13	CATQGGTNEKLFF	TGTGCCACCCAGGGAGGTACTAATGAAAAACTGTTTTTT
once	TRBJ1-1	TRBV5-1	TRBD1	13	CASSWDRGAEAFF	TGCGCCAGCAGCTGGGACAGGGGCGCTGAAGCTTTCTTT